A selection of T cell receptor beta chains follows, all from one sample in a study of CD8 T cells in ankylosing spondylitis. From the 5' RACE reads, TCRdb called clonotypes with MiXCR, one entry per CDR3 protein. The sample has some 800,000 distinct CDR3 sequences, about an eighth seen once; the top ten hold approximately 0.5%. Source material: blood, either unsorted or a sorted T cell fraction (not recorded which). These receptors all stem from a male donor with ankylosing spondylitis. Both conserved end residues are trimmed from each CDR3. Fields, in order: V gene, J gene, D gene, CDR3 protein. A D gene is named only where the DNA matches it firmly.

TRBV20-1	TRBJ1-2	-	SARGEADMRGYGYT
TRBV7-9	TRBJ1-1	-	ASSSRPGHNAEAF
TRBV6-6	TRBJ1-6	TRBD1	ASGQDRGTPLH
TRBV7-2	TRBJ2-2	TRBD1	ASSWDRRAGELF
TRBV19	TRBJ2-1	-	ASSINGPSRSYNEQF
TRBV15	TRBJ1-1	-	ATSRGYTEAF
TRBV20-1	TRBJ2-5	-	SASMGGETQY
TRBV5-1	TRBJ2-1	TRBD2	ASSPRTSGEQF
TRBV7-2	TRBJ1-2	-	ASSSPSRGYT
TRBV25-1	TRBJ1-5	-	ASSGRFNQPQH
TRBV20-1	TRBJ2-3	-	SVQLAVSPTSTDTQY
TRBV12-3/TRBV12-4	TRBJ2-1	-	ASSLAGGPRNEQF
TRBV7-2	TRBJ2-7	-	ASSPVLNEQY
TRBV29-1	TRBJ2-7	TRBD2	SVWAGGYEQY
TRBV27	TRBJ2-1	-	ASHSLRGRSSYNEQF
TRBV6-2/TRBV6-3	TRBJ2-6	-	ASSSDWTDSGANVLT
TRBV20-1	TRBJ2-3	-	SGLGGSDTQY
TRBV28	TRBJ2-7	TRBD1	ASSLMTGGSYEQY
TRBV11-3	TRBJ2-1	-	ASSLVSGSAQQF
TRBV6-2/TRBV6-3	TRBJ2-7	-	ASSYSRDSYEQY
TRBV29-1	TRBJ2-6	-	SVELRGANVLT
TRBV7-2	TRBJ1-2	-	ASSIVVGRTNYGYT
TRBV5-1	TRBJ2-7	-	ASRGGETGFYEQY
TRBV7-6	TRBJ2-7	-	ASSLEFGVTYEQY
TRBV6-5	TRBJ1-1	-	ASSYSDRDLNTEAF
TRBV7-9	TRBJ1-2	TRBD1	ASSYGQGAVFYT
TRBV12-3/TRBV12-4	TRBJ2-6	TRBD1	ASRPGTGGLAGANVLT
TRBV29-1	TRBJ1-2	-	SVEDRQIYGYT
TRBV6-5	TRBJ2-3	-	ASSYDGPAADTQY